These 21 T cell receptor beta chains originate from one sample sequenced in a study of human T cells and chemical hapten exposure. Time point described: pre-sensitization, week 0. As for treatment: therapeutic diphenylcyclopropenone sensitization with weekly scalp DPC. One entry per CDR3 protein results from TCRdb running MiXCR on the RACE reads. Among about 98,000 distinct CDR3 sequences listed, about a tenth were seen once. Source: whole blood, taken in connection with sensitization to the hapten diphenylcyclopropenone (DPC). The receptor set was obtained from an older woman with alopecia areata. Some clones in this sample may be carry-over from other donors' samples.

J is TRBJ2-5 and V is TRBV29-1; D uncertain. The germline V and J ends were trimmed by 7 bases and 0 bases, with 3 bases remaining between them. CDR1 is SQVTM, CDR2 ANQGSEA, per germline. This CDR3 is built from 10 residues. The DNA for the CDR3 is TGCAGCGCACACCAAGAGACCCAGTACTTC. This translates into CSAHQETQYF.

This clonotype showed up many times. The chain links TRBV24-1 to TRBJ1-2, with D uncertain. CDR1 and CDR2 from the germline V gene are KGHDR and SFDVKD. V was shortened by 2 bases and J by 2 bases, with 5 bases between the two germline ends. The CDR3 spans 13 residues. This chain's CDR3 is CATSDSQNYGYTF. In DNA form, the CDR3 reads TGTGCCACCAGTGATTCCCAGAACTATGGCTACACCTTC.

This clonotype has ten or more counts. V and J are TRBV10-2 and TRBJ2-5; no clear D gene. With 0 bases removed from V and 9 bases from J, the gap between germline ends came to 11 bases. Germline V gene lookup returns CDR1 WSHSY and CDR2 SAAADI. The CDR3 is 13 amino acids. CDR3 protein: CASSESTGGAQYF. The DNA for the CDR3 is TGCGCCAGCAGTGAGTCCACGGGTGGGGCCCAGTACTTC.

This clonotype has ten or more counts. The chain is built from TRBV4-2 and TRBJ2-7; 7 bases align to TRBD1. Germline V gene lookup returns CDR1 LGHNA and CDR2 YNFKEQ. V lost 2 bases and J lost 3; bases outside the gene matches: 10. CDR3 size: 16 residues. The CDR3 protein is CASSQTPRQGNYEQYF. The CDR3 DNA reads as TGTGCCAGCAGCCAAACTCCCCGACAGGGAAACTACGAGCAGTACTTC.

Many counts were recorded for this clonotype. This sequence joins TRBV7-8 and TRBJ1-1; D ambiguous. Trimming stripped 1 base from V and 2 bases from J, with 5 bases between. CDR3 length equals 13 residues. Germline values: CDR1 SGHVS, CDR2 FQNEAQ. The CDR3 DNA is TGTGCCAGCAGCTTAGGTACAAACACTGAAGCTTTCTTT. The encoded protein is CASSLGTNTEAFF.

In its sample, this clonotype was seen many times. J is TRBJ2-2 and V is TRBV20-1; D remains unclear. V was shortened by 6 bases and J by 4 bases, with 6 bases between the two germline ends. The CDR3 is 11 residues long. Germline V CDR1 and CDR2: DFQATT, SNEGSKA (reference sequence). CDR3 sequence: CSAPITGELFF. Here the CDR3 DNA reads TGCAGTGCCCCCATCACCGGGGAGCTGTTTTTT.

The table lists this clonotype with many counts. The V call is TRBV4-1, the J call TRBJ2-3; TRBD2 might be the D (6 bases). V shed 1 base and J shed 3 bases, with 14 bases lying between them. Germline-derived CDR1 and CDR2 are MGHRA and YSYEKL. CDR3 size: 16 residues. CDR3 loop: CASSQVGRGRTDTQYF. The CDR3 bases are TGCGCCAGCAGCCAAGTCGGGCGGGGCAGAACAGATACGCAGTATTTT.

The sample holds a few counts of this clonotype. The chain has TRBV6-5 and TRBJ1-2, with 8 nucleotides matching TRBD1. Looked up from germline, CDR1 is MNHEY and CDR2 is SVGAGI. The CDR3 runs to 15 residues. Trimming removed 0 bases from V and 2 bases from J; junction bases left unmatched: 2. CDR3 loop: CASSYSWTGNYGYTF. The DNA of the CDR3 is TGTGCCAGCAGTTACTCGTGGACAGGGAACTATGGCTACACCTTC.

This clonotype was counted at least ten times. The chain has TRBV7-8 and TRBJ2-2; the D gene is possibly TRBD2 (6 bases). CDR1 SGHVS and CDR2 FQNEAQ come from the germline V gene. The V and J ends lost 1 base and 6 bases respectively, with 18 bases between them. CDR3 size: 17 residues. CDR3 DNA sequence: TGTGCCAGCAGCTTAGACGCGTTTGGAGGGTTCGCCGGGGAGCTGTTTTTT. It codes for CASSLDAFGGFAGELFF.

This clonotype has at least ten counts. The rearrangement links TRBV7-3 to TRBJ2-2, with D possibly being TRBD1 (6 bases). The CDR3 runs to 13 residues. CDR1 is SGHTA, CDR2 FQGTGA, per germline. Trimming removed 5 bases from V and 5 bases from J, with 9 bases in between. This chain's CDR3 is CASSQQGTGELFF. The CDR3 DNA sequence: TGTGCCAGCAGCCAACAGGGAACCGGGGAGCTGTTTTTT.

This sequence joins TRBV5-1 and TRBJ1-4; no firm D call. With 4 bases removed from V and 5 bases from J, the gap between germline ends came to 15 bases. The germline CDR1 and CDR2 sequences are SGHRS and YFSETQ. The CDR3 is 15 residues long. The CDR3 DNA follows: TGCGCCAGCAGCCAGGAAACACGGGTCAATGAAAAACTGTTTTTT. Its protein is CASSQETRVNEKLFF.

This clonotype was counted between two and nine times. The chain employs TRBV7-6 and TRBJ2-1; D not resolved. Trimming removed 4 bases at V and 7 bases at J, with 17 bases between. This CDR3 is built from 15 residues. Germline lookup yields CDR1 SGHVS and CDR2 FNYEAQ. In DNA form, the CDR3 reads TGTGCCAGCAGCTCACGATTTCGCATTTTTAATGAGCAGTTCTTC. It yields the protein CASSSRFRIFNEQFF.

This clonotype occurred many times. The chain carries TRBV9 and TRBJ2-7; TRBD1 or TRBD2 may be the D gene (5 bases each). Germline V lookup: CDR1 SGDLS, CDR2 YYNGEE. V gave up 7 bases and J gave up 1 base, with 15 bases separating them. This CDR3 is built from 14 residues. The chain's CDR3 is CASPEGEGSYEQYF. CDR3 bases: TGTGCCAGCCCCGAAGGAGAGGGGTCCTACGAGCAGTACTTC.

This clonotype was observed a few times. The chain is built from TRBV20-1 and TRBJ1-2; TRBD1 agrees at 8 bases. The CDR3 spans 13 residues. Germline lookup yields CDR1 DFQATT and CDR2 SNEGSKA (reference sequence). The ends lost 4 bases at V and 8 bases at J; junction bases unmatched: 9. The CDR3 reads CSAMGRGRFGYTF. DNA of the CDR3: TGCAGTGCTATGGGCAGGGGGCGGTTCGGCTACACCTTC.

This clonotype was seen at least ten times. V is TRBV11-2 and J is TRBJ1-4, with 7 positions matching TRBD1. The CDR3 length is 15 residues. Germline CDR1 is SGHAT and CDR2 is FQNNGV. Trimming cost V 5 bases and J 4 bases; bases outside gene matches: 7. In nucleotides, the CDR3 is TGTGCCAGCAGCACCTACTACAGGGGTAATGAAAAACTGTTTTTT. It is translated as CASSTYYRGNEKLFF.

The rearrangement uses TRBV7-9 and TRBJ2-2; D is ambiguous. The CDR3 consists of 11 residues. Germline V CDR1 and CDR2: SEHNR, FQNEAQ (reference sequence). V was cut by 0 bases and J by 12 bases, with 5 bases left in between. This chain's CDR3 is CASSLAQKLFF. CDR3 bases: TGTGCCAGCAGCTTAGCCCAGAAGCTGTTTTTT.

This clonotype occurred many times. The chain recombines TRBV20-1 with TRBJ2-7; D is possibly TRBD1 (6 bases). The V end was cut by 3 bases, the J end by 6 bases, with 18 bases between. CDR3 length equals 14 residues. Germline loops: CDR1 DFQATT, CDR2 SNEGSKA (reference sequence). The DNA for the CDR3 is TGCAGTGCTAGTACGATAATTGGGGGCAGCGAGCAGTACTTC. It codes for CSASTIIGGSEQYF.

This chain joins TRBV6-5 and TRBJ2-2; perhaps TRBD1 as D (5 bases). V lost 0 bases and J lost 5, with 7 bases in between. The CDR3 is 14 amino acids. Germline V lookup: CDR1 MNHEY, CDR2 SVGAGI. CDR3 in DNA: TGTGCCAGCAGTTACTCCAGGGTGACCGGGGAGCTGTTTTTT. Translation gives CASSYSRVTGELFF.

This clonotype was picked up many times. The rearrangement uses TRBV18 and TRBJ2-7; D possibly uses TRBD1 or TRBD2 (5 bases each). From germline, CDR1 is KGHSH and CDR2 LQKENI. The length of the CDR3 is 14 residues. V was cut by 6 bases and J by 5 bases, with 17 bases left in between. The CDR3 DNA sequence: TGTGCCAGCTCTCCCGGGGCAGGGATGAACGAGCAGTACTTC. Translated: CASSPGAGMNEQYF.

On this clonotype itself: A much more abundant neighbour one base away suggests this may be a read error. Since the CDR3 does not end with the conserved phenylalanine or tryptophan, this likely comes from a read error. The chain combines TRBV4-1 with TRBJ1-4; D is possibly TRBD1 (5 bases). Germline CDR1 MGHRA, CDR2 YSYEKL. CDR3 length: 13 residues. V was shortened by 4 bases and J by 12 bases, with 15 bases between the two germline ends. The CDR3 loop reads CASSPRTGRELFL. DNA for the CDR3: TGCGCCAGCAGCCCACGGACGGGCAGGGAACTGTTTCTT.

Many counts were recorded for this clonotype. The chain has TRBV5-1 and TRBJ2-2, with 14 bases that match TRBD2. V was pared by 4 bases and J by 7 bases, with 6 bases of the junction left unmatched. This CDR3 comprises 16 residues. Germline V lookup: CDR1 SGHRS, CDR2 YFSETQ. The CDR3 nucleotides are TGCGCCAGCAGCCGACTAGCGGGGGGGCTGAGCGGGGAGCTGTTTTTT. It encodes CASSRLAGGLSGELFF.